These T cell receptor beta chains were read from a single sample in a study of Tregs in tolerant kidney transplant recipients. The data were produced by immunoSEQ multiplex PCR, yet TCRdb's version contains in-frame clones alone and is incomplete. This table has more than 90,000 clones, almost 95% appearing once. Sequenced material: CD4+ T cells from blood. The receptors come from a human donor in good health. Each CDR3 is given with its conserved first and last residue. A D gene is named only where the DNA matches it firmly.

J gene,D gene,V gene,CDR3 protein
TRBJ2-6,-,TRBV19,CASSIPEGAPLSGANVLTF
TRBJ1-2,TRBD1,TRBV6-5,CASRPSGGLGYTF
TRBJ1-1,-,TRBV18,CASSPLQANTEAFF
TRBJ2-1,-,TRBV6-1,CASGIHNEQFF
TRBJ2-7,-,TRBV11-2,CASSFLVGNSYEQYF
TRBJ2-3,TRBD2,TRBV27,CASSPPLGREGSDTQYF
TRBJ2-5,TRBD2,TRBV4-2,CASSQPQREVGETQYF
TRBJ1-2,-,TRBV6-5,CASSYKNYGYTF
TRBJ1-2,-,TRBV6-5,CASSPDRINYGYTF
TRBJ1-2,-,TRBV7-9,CASTVGGARGYTF